The rows below give T cell receptor beta chains drawn from one sample of a study of T cell repertoires in cytomegalovirus infection. Antigens of these TCRs are unknown. MiXCR, applied by TCRdb to the reads, yields one record per CDR3 protein. The data show under 450,000 distinct CDR3 sequences, with about 32% seen just once and 13% held by the top ten. The material was cultured PBMCs, obtained from culture after CMV antigen stimulation. These receptors were obtained from a human donor in good health (CMV status not recorded). Some clones in this sample may be carry-over from other donors' samples. The CDR3 runs from the conserved cysteine through the conserved F or W. Each record gives: J gene, V gene, clone size, D gene, CDR3 protein, CDR3 DNA. The D gene is left open where the match is weak. Clone sizes are given selectively: once, few, many, or a class where the clone is expanded.

j_call: TRBJ2-7; v_call: TRBV6-8; clone_size: .; d_call: TRBD2; cdr3_aa: CVSSSEAGVAYEQYF; cdr3_nt: TGTGTCAGCAGTTCGGAGGCGGGAGTTGCGTACGAGCAGTACTTC
j_call: TRBJ2-1; v_call: TRBV2; clone_size: .; d_call: .; cdr3_aa: CASSEEPGNPYNEQFF; cdr3_nt: TGTGCCAGCAGTGAAGAACCCGGGAATCCCTACAATGAGCAGTTCTTC
j_call: TRBJ2-1; v_call: TRBV7-2; clone_size: .; d_call: TRBD2; cdr3_aa: CASSATSGRMNEQFF; cdr3_nt: TGTGCCAGCAGCGCGACTAGCGGGAGGATGAATGAGCAGTTCTTC
j_call: TRBJ1-4; v_call: TRBV20-1; clone_size: .; d_call: .; cdr3_aa: CSVKDSLNEKLFF; cdr3_nt: TGCAGTGTTAAGGACAGTTTAAATGAAAAACTGTTTTTT
j_call: TRBJ1-3; v_call: TRBV19; clone_size: .; d_call: .; cdr3_aa: CASIRDTSNTIYF; cdr3_nt: TGTGCCAGTATTCGGGACACAAGTAACACCATATATTTT
j_call: TRBJ2-1; v_call: TRBV7-6; clone_size: .; d_call: TRBD2; cdr3_aa: CASSLMTSGKNEQFF; cdr3_nt: TGTGCCAGCAGCTTAATGACTAGCGGGAAAAATGAGCAGTTCTTC
j_call: TRBJ1-2; v_call: TRBV7-2; clone_size: many; d_call: TRBD1; cdr3_aa: CASSLPGQGAVNYGYTF; cdr3_nt: TGTGCCAGCAGCCTACCGGGACAGGGGGCTGTAAACTATGGCTACACCTTC
j_call: TRBJ2-7; v_call: TRBV6-8; clone_size: few; d_call: .; cdr3_aa: CASSYSKPAELYEQYF; cdr3_nt: TGTGCCAGCAGTTACTCGAAACCCGCGGAACTCTACGAGCAGTACTTC
j_call: TRBJ2-7; v_call: TRBV2; clone_size: .; d_call: .; cdr3_aa: CASSEALLGVSEQYF; cdr3_nt: TGTGCCAGCAGTGAAGCCCTTCTAGGAGTAAGCGAGCAGTACTTC
j_call: TRBJ1-2; v_call: TRBV15; clone_size: .; d_call: .; cdr3_aa: CATSRPGIEGYGYTF; cdr3_nt: TGTGCCACCAGCAGACCCGGTATTGAGGGCTATGGCTACACCTTC
j_call: TRBJ2-2; v_call: TRBV6-2/TRBV6-3; clone_size: few; d_call: .; cdr3_aa: CASSYSYITGELFF; cdr3_nt: TGTGCCAGCAGTTACTCTTATATTACCGGGGAGCTGTTTTTT
j_call: TRBJ1-5; v_call: TRBV19; clone_size: .; d_call: .; cdr3_aa: CASSQGYNQPQHF; cdr3_nt: TGTGCCAGTAGCCAGGGATACAATCAGCCCCAGCATTTT
j_call: TRBJ2-7; v_call: TRBV6-2/TRBV6-3; clone_size: few; d_call: .; cdr3_aa: CASSFSRAYEQYF; cdr3_nt: TGTGCCAGCAGTTTCAGCAGGGCCTACGAGCAGTACTTC
j_call: TRBJ2-3; v_call: TRBV15; clone_size: few; d_call: TRBD1; cdr3_aa: CATSRGDRGSTDTQYF; cdr3_nt: TGTGCCACCAGCAGAGGCGACAGGGGAAGCACAGATACGCAGTATTTT
j_call: TRBJ2-5; v_call: TRBV7-6; clone_size: .; d_call: .; cdr3_aa: CASSPVPIDGETQYF; cdr3_nt: TGTGCCAGCAGCCCCGTGCCTATTGACGGTGAGACCCAGTACTTC
j_call: TRBJ1-5; v_call: TRBV7-8; clone_size: .; d_call: TRBD1; cdr3_aa: CASSFGNRGPRPQHF; cdr3_nt: TGTGCCAGCAGCTTCGGGAACAGGGGGCCGCGGCCCCAGCATTTT
j_call: TRBJ2-2; v_call: TRBV19; clone_size: few; d_call: .; cdr3_aa: CASRSGQNTGELFF; cdr3_nt: TGTGCCAGTAGGTCGGGGCAGAACACCGGGGAGCTGTTTTTT
j_call: TRBJ2-1; v_call: TRBV7-2; clone_size: many; d_call: TRBD2; cdr3_aa: CASSSGLGVGNEQFF; cdr3_nt: TGTGCCAGCAGCTCGGGACTAGGAGTGGGGAATGAGCAGTTCTTC
j_call: TRBJ2-7; v_call: TRBV7-2; clone_size: many; d_call: TRBD2; cdr3_aa: CASSLDGTSGQVYEQYF; cdr3_nt: TGTGCCAGCAGCTTAGATGGGACTAGCGGACAGGTCTACGAGCAGTACTTC
j_call: TRBJ1-5; v_call: TRBV27; clone_size: .; d_call: .; cdr3_aa: CASSPTRSNQPQHF; cdr3_nt: TGTGCCAGCTCACCGACGAGGAGCAATCAGCCCCAGCATTTT
j_call: TRBJ1-2; v_call: TRBV12-3/TRBV12-4; clone_size: .; d_call: TRBD1; cdr3_aa: CASTWGGTGGLVWGYTF; cdr3_nt: TGTGCCAGCACCTGGGGGGGGACAGGGGGCTTGGTGTGGGGCTACACCTTC
j_call: TRBJ2-2; v_call: TRBV15; clone_size: .; d_call: TRBD2; cdr3_aa: CATSRDGTSGSYGTGELFF; cdr3_nt: TGTGCCACCAGCAGAGATGGGACTAGCGGGAGTTATGGGACCGGGGAGCTGTTTTTT
j_call: TRBJ1-1; v_call: TRBV29-1; clone_size: few; d_call: .; cdr3_aa: CSVAPPGTQAFF; cdr3_nt: TGCAGCGTTGCCCCTCCTGGGACGCAAGCTTTCTTT
j_call: TRBJ2-2; v_call: TRBV6-1; clone_size: .; d_call: TRBD1; cdr3_aa: CASSVRDRGVTGELFF; cdr3_nt: TGTGCCAGCAGTGTTAGGGACAGGGGCGTCACCGGGGAGCTGTTTTTT
j_call: TRBJ1-1; v_call: TRBV7-2; clone_size: many; d_call: .; cdr3_aa: CASGLGPGAKESFF; cdr3_nt: TGTGCCAGCGGATTGGGACCCGGGGCTAAAGAATCTTTCTTT
j_call: TRBJ1-5; v_call: TRBV4-1; clone_size: .; d_call: .; cdr3_aa: CASSYGTEGPNQPQHF; cdr3_nt: TGCGCCAGCAGCTATGGGACGGAAGGCCCCAATCAGCCCCAGCATTTT
j_call: TRBJ2-1; v_call: TRBV20-1; clone_size: .; d_call: .; cdr3_aa: CSARDWERAHNEQFF; cdr3_nt: TGCAGTGCTAGAGATTGGGAGCGGGCCCACAATGAGCAGTTCTTC